One sample yielded the 17 T cell receptor beta chains listed below, sequenced in a study of human thymus T cells. Corrective heart surgery yielded the resections from which the thymus tissue came. Produced via immunoSEQ multiplex PCR; TCRdb's table is partial and in-frame only. This sample yields about 130,000 clones, of which around 94% are seen a single time; around 0.025% belongs to the top ten. Sequencing was carried out using thymus tissue. The receptors derive from a boy less than two years old with a congenital heart defect but otherwise immunologically healthy.

J is TRBJ2-5 and V is TRBV14; D unresolved. The V end was cut by 0 bases, the J end by 1 base, with 15 bases between. Germline CDR1 SGHDN, CDR2 FVKESK. There are 17 residues in the CDR3. DNA of the CDR3: TGTGCCAGCAGCCAAGATGGCGTCGGTCCTGCCCAAGAGACCCAGTACTTC. Its translation is CASSQDGVGPAQETQYF. Supplemented by reference TRBV14 and TRBJ2-5, the full variable domain reads EAGVTQFPSHSVIEKGQTVTLRCDPISGHDNLYWYRRVMGKEIKFLLHFVKESKQDESGMPNNRFLAERTGGTYSTLKVQPAELEDSGVYFCASSQDGVGPAQETQYFGPGTRLLVL.

J is TRBJ1-2 and V is TRBV5-1; TRBD1 is a possible D gene (6 bases). The germline gives CDR1 SGHRS, CDR2 YFSETQ. Between the trimmed V and J ends, which lost 4 bases and 1 base, there was a span of 17 bases. The CDR3 is 16 residues long. In nucleotides, the CDR3 is TGCGCCAGCAGCCCCCGTGGGACACCTTTTAACTATGGCTACACCTTC. This encodes CASSPRGTPFNYGYTF.

The J gene is TRBJ2-4, the V gene TRBV4-1; TRBD2 matches 11 bases. The CDR3 contains 18 residues. Trimming cost V 0 bases and J 8 bases; bases outside gene matches: 12. Germline V lookup: CDR1 MGHRA, CDR2 YSYEKL. The CDR3 nucleotides are TGCGCCAGCAGCCAAGATCGGAATAGCGGGGGGGCCGGTGACATTCAGTACTTC. It encodes CASSQDRNSGGAGDIQYF.

V usage is TRBV19 and J usage is TRBJ1-2; weak D call: TRBD1 (5 bases). Germline CDR1 reads LNHDA; CDR2 reads SQIVND (reference sequence). The CDR3 has 13 residues. With 10 bases removed from V and 0 bases from J, the gap between germline ends came to 12 bases. The CDR3 coding sequence is TGTGCCACCCAGGGAGAGGCTAACTATGGCTACACCTTC. Translation gives CATQGEANYGYTF.

The V call is TRBV2, the J call TRBJ1-2; no clear D gene. The CDR3 totals 13 residues. V was shortened by 5 bases and J by 2 bases, with 9 bases between the two germline ends. Germline V gene data show CDR1 as SNHLY and CDR2 as FYNNEI. This CDR3 reads CASSLQENYGYTF. In DNA form, the CDR3 reads TGTGCCAGCAGTCTGCAGGAAAACTATGGCTACACCTTC.

This rearrangement joins TRBV5-6 to TRBJ2-7; TRBD2 matches at 11 bases. CDR1 and CDR2 from the germline V gene are SGHDT and YYEEEE. The CDR3 sequence is 15 residues long. Trimming took 4 bases from V and 4 from J; bases not matched to a gene: 7. The CDR3 spells CASSPPGLAAYEQYF. The DNA of the CDR3 is TGTGCCAGCAGCCCGCCGGGACTAGCGGCATACGAGCAGTACTTC.

For the CDR3, the DNA is TGTGCCACCGAACTCTACTACGAGCAGTACTTC. Residues: CATELYYEQYF. The rearrangement uses TRBV6-1 and TRBJ2-7; D is uncertain. Germline values: CDR1 MNHNS, CDR2 SASEGT. The CDR3 consists of 11 residues. Trimming left V 10 bases short and J 3 bases short, with 10 bases between.

The rearrangement links TRBV5-1 to TRBJ2-3; D tentatively fits TRBD1 or TRBD2 (5 bases each). The length of the CDR3 is 14 residues. V lost 4 bases and J 7 bases, leaving 16 bases between the germline ends. Looked up from germline, CDR1 is SGHRS and CDR2 is YFSETQ. The CDR3 coding sequence is TGCGCCAGCAGCCTCCGGGACGGTTTGAATACGCAGTATTTT. Translated: CASSLRDGLNTQYF.

The chain uses TRBV30 and TRBJ2-1, with D possibly matching TRBD1 (5 bases). V was clipped by 1 base and J by 6 bases, with 10 bases between them. The CDR3 runs 13 residues. Germline CDR1 reads GTSNPN; CDR2 reads SVGIG (reference sequence). This CDR3 is CAWSDQGCNEQFF. CDR3 nucleotides: TGTGCCTGGAGTGATCAGGGCTGCAATGAGCAGTTCTTC.

The chain uses TRBV5-1 and TRBJ2-5, with unresolved D. V lost 0 bases, J lost 2 bases, and 8 bases lay in between. Germline V gene sequence: CDR1 SGHRS, CDR2 YFSETQ. The CDR3 runs 14 residues. The CDR3, as DNA: TGCGCCAGCAGCTTGGGACTGCGTCAAGAGACCCAGTACTTC. This translates into CASSLGLRQETQYF.

The chain combines TRBV2 with TRBJ1-6, with 10 bases matching TRBD1. The V and J ends lost 2 bases and 9 bases, in that order; junction bases with no gene match: 7. The germline V gene has CDR1 SNHLY and CDR2 FYNNEI. CDR3 length: 16 residues. CDR3: CASSERGTGAGSPLHF. In DNA form, the CDR3 reads TGTGCCAGCAGTGAAAGGGGGACAGGGGCCGGTTCACCCCTCCACTTT.

V is TRBV4-3 and J is TRBJ2-7; D is ambiguous. Germline V gene sequence: CDR1 LGHNA, CDR2 YSLEER. V was shortened by 0 bases and J by 7 bases, with 19 bases between the two germline ends. The CDR3 length is 16 residues. The CDR3 reads CASSQEILEGPREQYF. The CDR3 DNA reads TGCGCCAGCAGCCAAGAAATCCTGGAAGGGCCTCGGGAGCAGTACTTC.

This chain connects TRBV19 to TRBJ1-5; D remains unclear. CDR3 length: 15 amino acids. Germline-derived CDR1 and CDR2 are LNHDA and SQIVND (reference sequence). Trimming pared 1 base from V and 0 bases from J, leaving 7 bases between. CDR3 in amino acids: CASSIGAHSNQPQHF. As DNA, the CDR3 is TGTGCCAGTAGTATAGGAGCTCATAGCAATCAGCCCCAGCATTTT.

This clone occurred once. The rearrangement links TRBV5-6 to TRBJ2-1, with 11 bases lining up with TRBD2. The CDR3 is 15 residues long. The V and J ends lost 3 bases and 7 bases, in that order; junction bases with no gene match: 6. In germline, CDR1 is SGHDT, CDR2 YYEEEE. The CDR3 region has the DNA TGTGCCAGCAGCTGGGGACTAGCGGCCCAAAATGAGCAGTTCTTC. Translation gives CASSWGLAAQNEQFF. Supplemented by reference TRBV5-6 and TRBJ2-1, the full variable domain reads DAGVTQSPTHLIKTRGQQVTLRCSPKSGHDTVSWYQQALGQGPQFIFQYYEEEERQRGNFPDRFSGHQFPNYSSELNVNALLLGDSALYLCASSWGLAAQNEQFFGPGTRLTVL.

The chain is built from TRBV9 and TRBJ2-3; D might be TRBD1 or TRBD2, each matching 5 bases. This CDR3 has 13 amino acids. Germline V lookup: CDR1 SGDLS, CDR2 YYNGEE. V was shortened by 6 bases and J by 7 bases, with 15 bases between the two germline ends. The CDR3 spells CASTRGEGNTQYF. Written as DNA, the CDR3 is TGTGCCAGCACCCGCGGTGAGGGGAATACGCAGTATTTT.

J is TRBJ2-5 and V is TRBV7-9; tentatively, D is TRBD2 (7 bases). Germline CDR1 and CDR2: SEHNR and FQNEAQ (reference sequence). The CDR3 is made up of 18 amino acids. The V gene lost 4 bases and the J gene lost 5 bases, with 26 bases spanning the gap. CDR3 region: CASSYPRPEGGPMETQYF. CDR3 sequence (DNA): TGTGCCAGCAGCTACCCCCGCCCAGAGGGGGGGCCGATGGAGACCCAGTACTTC.

A few counts support this clone. This chain connects TRBV4-1 to TRBJ2-5; 11 bases are shared with TRBD1. Germline V gives CDR1 MGHRA, CDR2 YSYEKL. The CDR3 contains 16 residues. Trimming cost V 0 bases and J 7 bases; bases outside gene matches: 7. As DNA, the CDR3 is TGCGCCAGCAGCCAAGATTGGACAGGGGGCGCGGGGACCCAGTACTTC. Residues: CASSQDWTGGAGTQYF.